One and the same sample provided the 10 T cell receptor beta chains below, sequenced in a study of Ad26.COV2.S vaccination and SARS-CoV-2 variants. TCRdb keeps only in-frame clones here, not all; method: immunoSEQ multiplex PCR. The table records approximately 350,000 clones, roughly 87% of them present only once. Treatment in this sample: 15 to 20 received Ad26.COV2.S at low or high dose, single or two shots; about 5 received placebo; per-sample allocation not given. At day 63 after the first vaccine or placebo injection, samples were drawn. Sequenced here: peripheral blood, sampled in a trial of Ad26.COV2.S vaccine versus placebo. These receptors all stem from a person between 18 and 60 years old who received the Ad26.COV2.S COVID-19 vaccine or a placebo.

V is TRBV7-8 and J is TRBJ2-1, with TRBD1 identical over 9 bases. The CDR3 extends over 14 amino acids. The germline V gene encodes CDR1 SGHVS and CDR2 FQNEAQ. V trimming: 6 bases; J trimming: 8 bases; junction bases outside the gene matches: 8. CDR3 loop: CASRYGTGTDEQFF. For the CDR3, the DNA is TGTGCCAGCAGATACGGGACAGGGACAGATGAGCAGTTCTTC.

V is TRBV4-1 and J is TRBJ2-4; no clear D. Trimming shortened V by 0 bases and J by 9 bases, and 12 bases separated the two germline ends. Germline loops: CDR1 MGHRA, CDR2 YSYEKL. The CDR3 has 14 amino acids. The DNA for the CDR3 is TGCGCCAGCAGCCAAGATCCGTCTGGGGTCATTCAGTACTTC. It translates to CASSQDPSGVIQYF.

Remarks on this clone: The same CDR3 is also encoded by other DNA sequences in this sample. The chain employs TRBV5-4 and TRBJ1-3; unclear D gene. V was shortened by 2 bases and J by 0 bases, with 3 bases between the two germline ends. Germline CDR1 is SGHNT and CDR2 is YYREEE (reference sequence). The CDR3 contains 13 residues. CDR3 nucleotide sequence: TGTGCCAGCAGCTTTCGCTCTGGAAACACCATATATTTT. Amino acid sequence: CASSFRSGNTIYF.

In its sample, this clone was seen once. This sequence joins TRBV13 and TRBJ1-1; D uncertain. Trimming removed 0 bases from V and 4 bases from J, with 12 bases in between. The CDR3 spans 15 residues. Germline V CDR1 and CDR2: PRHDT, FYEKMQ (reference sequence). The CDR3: CASSLGAGGFTEAFF. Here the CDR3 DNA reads TGTGCCAGCAGCTTAGGGGCCGGAGGGTTCACTGAAGCTTTCTTT.

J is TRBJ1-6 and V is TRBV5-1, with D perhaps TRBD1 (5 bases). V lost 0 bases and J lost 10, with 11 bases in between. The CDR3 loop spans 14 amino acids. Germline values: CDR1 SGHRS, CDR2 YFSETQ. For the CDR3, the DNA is TGCGCCAGCAGCTTGGACCAGGGAAACTCACCCCTCCACTTT. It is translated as CASSLDQGNSPLHF.

DNA of the CDR3: TGTGCCAGCAGCTGGACAGAAGACTACGAGCAGTACTTC. Encoded protein: CASSWTEDYEQYF. V usage is TRBV7-2 and J usage is TRBJ2-7; a possible D gene is TRBD1 (6 bases). The CDR3 is 13 residues long. V was shortened by 4 bases and J by 3 bases, with 10 bases between the two germline ends. Germline V CDR1 and CDR2: SGHTA, FQGNSA.

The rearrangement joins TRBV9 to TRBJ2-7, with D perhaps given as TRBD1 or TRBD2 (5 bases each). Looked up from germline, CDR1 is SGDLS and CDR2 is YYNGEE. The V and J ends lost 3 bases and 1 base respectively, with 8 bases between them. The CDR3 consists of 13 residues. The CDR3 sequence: CASSGDGSYEQYF. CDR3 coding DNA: TGTGCCAGCAGCGGGGACGGATCCTACGAGCAGTACTTC.

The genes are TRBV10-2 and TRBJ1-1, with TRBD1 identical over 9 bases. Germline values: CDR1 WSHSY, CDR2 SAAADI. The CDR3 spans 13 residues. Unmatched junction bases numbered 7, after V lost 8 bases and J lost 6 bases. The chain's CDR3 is CASHGQGTAEAFF. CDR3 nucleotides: TGCGCCAGCCACGGACAGGGGACGGCTGAAGCTTTCTTT.

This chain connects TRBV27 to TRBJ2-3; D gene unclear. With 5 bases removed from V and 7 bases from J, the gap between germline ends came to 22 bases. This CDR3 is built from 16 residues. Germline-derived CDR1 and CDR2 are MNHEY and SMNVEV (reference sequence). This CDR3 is CASSRRADYTINTQYF. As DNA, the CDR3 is TGTGCCAGCAGTCGAAGGGCAGATTACACAATAAATACGCAGTATTTT.

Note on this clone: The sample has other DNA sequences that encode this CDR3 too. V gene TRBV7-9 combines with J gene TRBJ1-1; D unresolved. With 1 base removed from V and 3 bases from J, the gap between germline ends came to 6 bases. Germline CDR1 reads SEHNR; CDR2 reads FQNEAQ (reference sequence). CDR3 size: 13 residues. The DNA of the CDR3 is TGTGCCAGCAGCTTAGGTGGGGACACTGAAGCTTTCTTT. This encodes CASSLGGDTEAFF. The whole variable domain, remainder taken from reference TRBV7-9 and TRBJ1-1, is DTGVSQNPRHKITKRGQNVTFRCDPISEHNRLYWYRQTLGQGPEFLTYFQNEAQLEKSRLLSDRFSAERPKGSFSTLEIQRTEQGDSAMYLCASSLGGDTEAFFGQGTRLTVV.